This TCR beta chain was profiled in a study of T cell clones after liver transplantation. Assay: immunoSEQ multiplex PCR; the TCRdb copy retains only in-frame clones and omits some. Altogether about 120,000 clones are present, just over 90% being singletons, with the ten largest covering around 0.8%. Remarks on this clone: Its matching antigen is unknown.

Study-wide points: Low donor cell numbers restricted donor-reactive repertoire measurement in two subjects. Donor-reactive sequences fell more than third party-reactive ones, suggesting partial deletion.

CDR3 length: 15 residues. Germline CDR1 SGDLS, CDR2 YYNGEE. V was cut by 4 bases and J by 0 bases, with 14 bases left in between. This chain links TRBV9 with TRBJ2-7; D gene uncertain. Source: CD4+ T cells from blood, taken 12 months after liver transplant. This receptor was identified in a human patient who received a liver transplant. Part of the T cells may come from the graft donor. This CDR3 is CASSPQQRSSYEQYF. CDR3 in DNA: TGTGCCAGCAGCCCCCAACAGAGGAGCTCCTACGAGCAGTACTTC.